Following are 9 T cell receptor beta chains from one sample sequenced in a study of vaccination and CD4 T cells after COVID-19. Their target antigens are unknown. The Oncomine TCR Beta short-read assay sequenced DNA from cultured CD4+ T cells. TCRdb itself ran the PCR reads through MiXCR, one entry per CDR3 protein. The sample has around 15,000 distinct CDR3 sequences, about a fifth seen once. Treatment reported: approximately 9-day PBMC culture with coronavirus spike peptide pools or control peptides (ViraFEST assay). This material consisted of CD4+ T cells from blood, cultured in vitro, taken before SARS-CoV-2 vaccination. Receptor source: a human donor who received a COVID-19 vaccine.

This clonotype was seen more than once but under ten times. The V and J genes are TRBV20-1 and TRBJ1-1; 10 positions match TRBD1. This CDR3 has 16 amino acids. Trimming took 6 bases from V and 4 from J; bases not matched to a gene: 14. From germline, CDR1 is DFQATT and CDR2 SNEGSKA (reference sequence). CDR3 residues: CSATARGQGRTTEAFF. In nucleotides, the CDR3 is TGCAGTGCGACCGCAAGGGGACAGGGGCGGACCACTGAAGCTTTCTTT.

The CDR3 nucleotides read TGTGCCAGCAGCTTGGAGCGGGGCCCCTACAATGAGCAGTTCTTC. This sequence encodes CASSLERGPYNEQFF. The chain carries TRBV7-2 and TRBJ2-1; TRBD2 matches 7 bases. Germline lookup yields CDR1 SGHTA and CDR2 FQGNSA. J gave up 2 bases and V 3 bases, and 4 bases lay outside the gene matches. The CDR3 spans 15 residues. Drawing the rest from reference TRBV7-2 and TRBJ2-1, the complete variable domain is GAGVSQSPSNKVTEKGKDVELRCDPISGHTALYWYRQSLGQGLEFLIYFQGNSAPDKSGLPSDRFSAERTGGSVSTLTIQRTQQEDSAVYLCASSLERGPYNEQFFGPGTRLTVL.

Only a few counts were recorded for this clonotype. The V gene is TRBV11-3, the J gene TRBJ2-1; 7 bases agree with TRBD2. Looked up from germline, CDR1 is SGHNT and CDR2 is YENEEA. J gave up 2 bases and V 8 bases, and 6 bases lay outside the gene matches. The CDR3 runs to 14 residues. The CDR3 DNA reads TGTGCCAGCGCCTCAGGACTAGCCTACAATGAGCAGTTCTTC. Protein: CASASGLAYNEQFF.

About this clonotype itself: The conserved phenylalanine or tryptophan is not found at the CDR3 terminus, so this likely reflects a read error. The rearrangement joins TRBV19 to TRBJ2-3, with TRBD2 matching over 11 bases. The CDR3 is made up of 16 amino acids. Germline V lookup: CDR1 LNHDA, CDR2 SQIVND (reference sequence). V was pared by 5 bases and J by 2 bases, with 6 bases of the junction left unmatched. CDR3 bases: TGTGCCAGTAGTGTAGGGACTAGCGGCCCCACAGATACGCAGTATTCT. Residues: CASSVGTSGPTDTQYS.

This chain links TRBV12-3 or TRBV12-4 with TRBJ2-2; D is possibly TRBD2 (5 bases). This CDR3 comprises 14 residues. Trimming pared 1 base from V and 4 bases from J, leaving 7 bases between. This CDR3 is CASSLGGITGELFF. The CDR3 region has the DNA TGTGCCAGCAGTTTAGGAGGGATCACCGGGGAGCTGTTTTTT.

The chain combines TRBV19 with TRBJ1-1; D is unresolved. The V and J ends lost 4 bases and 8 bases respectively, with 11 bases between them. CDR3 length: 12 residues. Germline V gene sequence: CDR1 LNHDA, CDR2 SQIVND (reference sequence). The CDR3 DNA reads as TGTGCCAGTAGTAGGAGACTGGAGGAAGCTTTCTTT. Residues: CASSRRLEEAFF.

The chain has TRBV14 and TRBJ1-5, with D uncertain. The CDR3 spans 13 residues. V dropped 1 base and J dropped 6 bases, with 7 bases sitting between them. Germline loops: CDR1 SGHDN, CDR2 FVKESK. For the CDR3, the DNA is TGTGCCAGCAGCCAAGGGAACGCTCAGCCCCAGCATTTT. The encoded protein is CASSQGNAQPQHF.

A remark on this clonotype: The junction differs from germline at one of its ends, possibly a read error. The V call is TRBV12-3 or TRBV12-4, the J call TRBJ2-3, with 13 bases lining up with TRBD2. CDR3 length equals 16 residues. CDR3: CASNRTSGGGTGTQYF. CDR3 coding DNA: TGTGCCAGCAATCGGACTAGCGGGGGAGGCACAGGTACGCAGTATTTT.

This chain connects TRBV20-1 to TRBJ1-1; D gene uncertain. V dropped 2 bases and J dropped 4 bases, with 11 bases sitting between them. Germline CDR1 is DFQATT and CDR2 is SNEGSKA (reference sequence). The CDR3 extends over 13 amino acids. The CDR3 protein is CSARRLAATEAFF. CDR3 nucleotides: TGCAGTGCTAGACGGTTGGCGGCCACTGAAGCTTTCTTT.